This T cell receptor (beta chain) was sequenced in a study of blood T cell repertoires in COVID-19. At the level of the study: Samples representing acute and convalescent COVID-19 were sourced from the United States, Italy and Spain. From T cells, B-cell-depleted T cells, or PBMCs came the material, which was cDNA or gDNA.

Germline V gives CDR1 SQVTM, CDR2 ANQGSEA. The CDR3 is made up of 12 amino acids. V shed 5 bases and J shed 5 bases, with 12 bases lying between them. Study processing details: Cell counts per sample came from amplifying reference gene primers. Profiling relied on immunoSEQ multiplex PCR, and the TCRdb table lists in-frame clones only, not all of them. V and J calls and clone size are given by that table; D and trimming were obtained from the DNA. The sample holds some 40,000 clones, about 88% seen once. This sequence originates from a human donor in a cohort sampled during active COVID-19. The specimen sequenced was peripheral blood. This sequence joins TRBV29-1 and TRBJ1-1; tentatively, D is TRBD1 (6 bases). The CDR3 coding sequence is TGCAGCGTTAAGGTAGGGGGAACTGAAGCTTTCTTT. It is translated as CSVKVGGTEAFF.